These T cell receptor beta chains were read from a single sample in a study of T cells in localized non-small cell lung cancer. Sequencing used immunoSEQ multiplex PCR; TCRdb keeps in-frame clones, though not all of them. The data show 40,000 or so clones, about four fifths seen once. The specimen was PBMCs, collected before any cancer treatment. These receptors were taken from a woman aged 40-69 years with stage II squamous cell lung carcinoma. Both conserved end residues are part of each CDR3. Each record gives: J gene, D gene, clone size, V gene, CDR3 DNA, CDR3 protein. A D gene is named only where the DNA matches it firmly. Where a row states a size, it is once, few, many or the class of an expanded clone; other rows omit it.

>TRBJ2-2|TRBD1|.|TRBV5-1
TGCGCCAGCAGCTTGGGCGGACAGGGGGGCGGGGAGCTGTTTTTT
CASSLGGQGGGELFF
>TRBJ2-3|TRBD2|few|TRBV11-2
TGTGCCAGCAGCTTCACTAGCGGGGACCACACAGATACGCAGTATTTT
CASSFTSGDHTDTQYF
>TRBJ1-5|.|.|TRBV19
TGTGCCAGTAGTATGCCTACGAGCAATCAGCCCCAGCATTTT
CASSMPTSNQPQHF
>TRBJ1-1|.|.|TRBV6-5
TGTGCCAGCCAGTCAGGGACCACTGAAGCTTTCTTT
CASQSGTTEAFF
>TRBJ1-3|TRBD1|.|TRBV28
TGTGCCAGCAGTGACCGACAGGGGAGAAACACCATATATTTT
CASSDRQGRNTIYF
>TRBJ1-2|.|.|TRBV7-2
TGTGCCAGCAGCGGAGACCTGGGGTATGGCTACACCTTC
CASSGDLGYGYTF
>TRBJ2-3|TRBD1|once|TRBV28
TGTGCCAGCAGTTCGGGACAGTTCACAGATACGCAGTATTTT
CASSSGQFTDTQYF
>TRBJ1-3|.|.|TRBV5-1
TGCGCCAGCAGCTTGGGACACGGTGGGGACACCATATATTTT
CASSLGHGGDTIYF
>TRBJ2-6|.|.|TRBV19
TGTGCCAGTAGTATAGATCTAGGACAGTTGGTTTCTGGGGCCAACGTCCTGACTTTC
CASSIDLGQLVSGANVLTF
>TRBJ2-2|.|.|TRBV18
TGTGCCAGCTCGAACCAGGAACTAGCAATCGCCGGGGAGCTGTTTTTT
CASSNQELAIAGELFF
>TRBJ2-1|.|.|TRBV10-3
TGTGCCACCTCCGTTTCAAGCTCCTACAATGAGCAGTTCTTC
CATSVSSSYNEQFF
>TRBJ2-5|.|many|TRBV7-9
TGTGCCTTGGGCCGGGGGCGGCAAGAGACCCAGTACTTC
CALGRGRQETQYF
>TRBJ1-5|TRBD1|once|TRBV29-1
TGCAGCGTCCGGGGACAGGGGGCTGATCAGCCCCAGCATTTT
CSVRGQGADQPQHF
>TRBJ1-5|.|.|TRBV9
TGTGCCAGCAGCGTAGGCGGGGCCGGTCAGCCCCAGCATTTT
CASSVGGAGQPQHF
>TRBJ2-3|TRBD1|.|TRBV6-6
TGTGCCAGCTCATCCACGGGACAGGGGGTAGATACGCAGTATTTT
CASSSTGQGVDTQYF
>TRBJ1-5|.|.|TRBV7-9
TGTGCCAGCAGCTCCAGGGGAGGGGACAATCAGCCCCAGCATTTT
CASSSRGGDNQPQHF
>TRBJ2-1|TRBD2|.|TRBV9
TGTGCCAGCAGCGATACGACTAGCGGGAGAAGTAATGAGCAGTTCTTC
CASSDTTSGRSNEQFF
>TRBJ2-2|TRBD1|.|TRBV27
TGTGCCAGCAGTTTTATAGGGACAGGGAAGGCCGGGGAGCTGTTTTTT
CASSFIGTGKAGELFF
>TRBJ2-3|.|.|TRBV5-1
TGCGCCAGCAGCCCGGACGGGGGCTTAGTCACAGATACGCAGTATTTT
CASSPDGGLVTDTQYF
>TRBJ2-1|TRBD1|.|TRBV13
TGTGCCAGCAGCTTCCGGCAGGGGGCAAATGAGCAGTTCTTC
CASSFRQGANEQFF
>TRBJ2-7|.|once|TRBV28
TGTGCCAGCAGTTTGGGAGGAGGGGGTTCCTACGAGCAGTACTTC
CASSLGGGGSYEQYF
>TRBJ2-3|TRBD2|.|TRBV28
TGTGCCAGCAGCCCCACCCCTAGCGGGGGGCCCCCACACACAGATACGCAGTATTTT
CASSPTPSGGPPHTDTQYF
>TRBJ2-5|.|.|TRBV7-3
TGTGCCAGCAGCTCTGGACTGGGGGGAAAAGAGACCCAGTACTTC
CASSSGLGGKETQYF
>TRBJ1-1|.|.|TRBV5-5
TGTGCCAGCAGCTTTCAGGGTGGGACTGAAGCTTTCTTT
CASSFQGGTEAFF
>TRBJ1-4|.|.|TRBV6-5
TGTGCCAGCAGCCCCTTTACCCAGGCTAATGAAAAACTGTTTTTT
CASSPFTQANEKLFF
>TRBJ1-1|TRBD1|.|TRBV7-3
TGTGCCAGCAGCTTAAATCCGGGACAGGGCCCTGAAGCTTTCTTT
CASSLNPGQGPEAFF
>TRBJ2-6|TRBD1|.|TRBV7-9
TGTGCCAGCCGACAGGGGTCCACTGGGGCCAACGTCCTGACTTTC
CASRQGSTGANVLTF
>TRBJ2-5|.|.|TRBV11-2
TGTGCCAGCAGCCTTACAGGGAGACAAGAGACCCAGTACTTC
CASSLTGRQETQYF
>TRBJ1-5|.|.|TRBV19
TGTGCCAGTAGGGGGACAAACAATCAGCCCCAGCATTTT
CASRGTNNQPQHF
>TRBJ1-2|.|.|TRBV19
TGTGCCAGTAGTCCCGGTCTCTATGGCTACACCTTC
CASSPGLYGYTF
>TRBJ1-4|TRBD1|.|TRBV29-1
TGCAGCGTTGAGACGGGACAGAATGAAAAACTGTTTTTT
CSVETGQNEKLFF
>TRBJ2-7|TRBD2|once|TRBV4-2
TGTGCCAGCAGCCAAGCCCGGACTAGCGGGCAACTTTCCTACGAGCAGTACTTC
CASSQARTSGQLSYEQYF
>TRBJ2-2|.|few|TRBV28
TGTGCCAGCAGTTTGACAGCCACCGGGGAGCTGTTTTTT
CASSLTATGELFF
>TRBJ1-6|.|few|TRBV1
TGCACCAGCTACGTATTACAGGGTGTCAGTTCACCCCTCCACTTT
CTSYVLQGVSSPLHF
>TRBJ1-5|TRBD1|.|TRBV28
TGTGCCAGCAGTTTACCTAACAGGGGATATAATCAGCCCCAGCATTTT
CASSLPNRGYNQPQHF
>TRBJ1-6|.|.|TRBV5-1
TGCGCCAGCTCCCCGAGAGGAAAGCTAGATTCACCCCTCCACTTT
CASSPRGKLDSPLHF
>TRBJ2-4|.|.|TRBV28
TGTGCCAGCAGTTTATTCGGCTTCAGTACCAAAAACATTCAGTACTTC
CASSLFGFSTKNIQYF
>TRBJ2-7|.|few|TRBV5-1
TGCGCCAGCAGCGATTCCTACGAGCAGTACTTC
CASSDSYEQYF
>TRBJ1-2|TRBD1|.|TRBV28
TGTGCCAGCACCTCGACCCCACAGGGGTATGGCTACACCTTC
CASTSTPQGYGYTF
>TRBJ2-2|.|.|TRBV28
TGTGCCAGCAAGACGGAGAACACCGGGGAGCTGTTTTTT
CASKTENTGELFF
>TRBJ1-4|.|.|TRBV7-8
TGTGCCAGCAGAAAACAGAGATCTAATGAAAAACTGTTTTTT
CASRKQRSNEKLFF
>TRBJ1-1|.|.|TRBV4-2
TGTGCCAGCAGCCAAGACGCGGGAGCCCAGTGGAAGAACACTGAAGCTTTCTTT
CASSQDAGAQWKNTEAFF
>TRBJ2-7|TRBD1|.|TRBV2
TGTGCCAGCAGCCCGACAGGGGGCTACCACGAGCAGTACTTC
CASSPTGGYHEQYF
>TRBJ1-5|.|.|TRBV28
TGTGCCAGCAGTCCCTCGGCAGGGGAGTATAGCAATCAGCCCCAGCATTTT
CASSPSAGEYSNQPQHF